One sample yielded the 22 T cell receptor beta chains listed below, sequenced in a study of shared clonotypes between healthy human individuals. This table comes from immunoSEQ multiplex PCR, and its TCRdb copy is limited to in-frame clones, with some not included. Here the sample spans about 2.3 million clones, less than 95% being singletons. The sequenced sample consisted of naive CD4+ T cells from PBMCs. Subset specified: CD45RA+ positively selected. All receptors derive from a man aged 18-30 years in good health. Some clones in this sample may be carry-over from other donors' samples.

The chain has TRBV7-8 and TRBJ2-7; the D is unclear. The V end lost 5 bases, the J end lost 4 bases, and 15 bases lay between the germline ends. This CDR3 has 14 residues. Germline values: CDR1 SGHVS, CDR2 FQNEAQ. Here the CDR3 DNA reads TGTGCCAGCAGCCTACAGAGGAACTCATACGAGCAGTACTTC. As protein: CASSLQRNSYEQYF.

The chain recombines TRBV18 with TRBJ1-2; D unresolved. Trimming left V 2 bases short and J 2 bases short, with 9 bases between. This CDR3 is built from 14 residues. Germline-derived CDR1 and CDR2 are KGHSH and LQKENI. CDR3 nucleotide sequence: TGTGCCAGCTCACCATCCGGTCCCAACTATGGCTACACCTTC. Translation: CASSPSGPNYGYTF.

The table lists this clone with a few counts. The chain couples TRBV7-9 to TRBJ1-3; possible D gene TRBD1, 5 bases. CDR1 is SEHNR, CDR2 FQNEAQ, per germline (reference sequence). V was cut by 11 bases and J by 1 base, with 12 bases left in between. The CDR3 runs to 13 residues. As DNA, the CDR3 is TGTGCCGGCGGCAGGGCGTCTGGAAACACCATATATTTT. Amino acid sequence: CAGGRASGNTIYF.

The chain recombines TRBV28 with TRBJ2-5; the match to TRBD1 covers 7 bases. V was clipped by 5 bases and J by 9 bases; unmatched bases: 15. This CDR3 region has 15 residues. Per germline, CDR1 MDHEN and CDR2 SYDVKM. The CDR3 loop reads CASSTPGTARVAQYF. The CDR3 nucleotides read TGTGCCAGCAGTACTCCCGGGACAGCGCGTGTGGCCCAGTACTTC.

This chain connects TRBV9 to TRBJ2-1; D gene unclear. There are 12 residues in the CDR3. V was trimmed by 3 bases and J by 7 bases, leaving 8 bases between them. Germline V CDR1 and CDR2: SGDLS, YYNGEE. The CDR3 sequence is CASSGRPNEQFF. The CDR3 DNA follows: TGTGCCAGCAGCGGCCGGCCTAATGAGCAGTTCTTC.

The rearrangement uses TRBV18 and TRBJ2-5, with a possible D match to TRBD2 (5 bases). Trimming took 4 bases from V and 4 from J, leaving 10 bases between them. The CDR3 is 13 amino acids. In germline, CDR1 is KGHSH, CDR2 LQKENI. The DNA for the CDR3 is TGTGCCAGCTCACGAGGGAGAGCAGAGACCCAGTACTTC. The encoded protein is CASSRGRAETQYF. The full variable domain, its missing parts supplied by reference TRBV18 and TRBJ2-5, is NAGVMQNPRHLVRRRGQEARLRCSPMKGHSHVYWYRQLPEEGLKFMVYLQKENIIDESGMPKERFSAEFPKEGPSILRIQQVVRGDSAAYFCASSRGRAETQYFGPGTRLLVL.

Comments on this clone: The same CDR3 is also encoded by other DNA sequences in this sample. The chain links TRBV4-2 to TRBJ2-7, with 9 bases aligning to TRBD1. Germline CDR1 reads LGHNA; CDR2 reads YNFKEQ. This CDR3 has 14 residues. V was pared by 0 bases and J by 4 bases, with 1 base of the junction left unmatched. This CDR3 reads CASSQEDRGYEQYF. CDR3 bases: TGTGCCAGCAGCCAAGAGGACAGGGGTTACGAGCAGTACTTC.

This clone has a handful of counts. This chain uses TRBV14 with TRBJ2-1; TRBD1 is a possible D gene (5 bases). The V end lost 2 bases, the J end lost 2 bases, and 13 bases lay between the germline ends. CDR3 length: 16 residues. Germline V gene sequence: CDR1 SGHDN, CDR2 FVKESK. In nucleotides, the CDR3 is TGTGCCAGCAGCCAATGGTGGGGCCAAACCTACAATGAGCAGTTCTTC. Encoded protein: CASSQWWGQTYNEQFF.

The chain combines TRBV4-3 with TRBJ1-2; D possibly corresponds to TRBD1 (6 bases). The V end lost 5 bases, the J end lost 0 bases, and 19 bases lay between the germline ends. The CDR3 is 17 amino acids. The germline V gene has CDR1 LGHNA and CDR2 YSLEER. The CDR3 here is CASSRRGGAGANYGYTF. CDR3 nucleotide sequence: TGCGCCAGCAGCAGGCGTGGGGGGGCAGGGGCTAACTATGGCTACACCTTC.

V gene TRBV15 combines with J gene TRBJ2-3, with 10 bases lining up with TRBD2. Germline loops: CDR1 LNHNV, CDR2 YYDKDF (reference sequence). The CDR3 has 17 amino acids. After removal of 0 bases from V and 8 bases from J, the junction contained 11 bases not matched to a gene. CDR3: CATSRDPASGSIGTQYF. CDR3 coding DNA: TGTGCCACCAGCAGAGATCCTGCTAGCGGGAGTATTGGTACGCAGTATTTT.

This clone was picked up one time. This sequence joins TRBV27 and TRBJ2-6; D is possibly TRBD1 or TRBD2 (5 bases each). V was clipped by 2 bases and J by 3 bases, with 17 bases between them. This CDR3 comprises 18 residues. CDR1 is MNHEY and CDR2 is SMNVEV in the germline V gene (reference sequence). CDR3 bases: TGTGCCAGCAGTTTAAGGGGTGGGAGATTTGTTGGGGCCAACGTCCTGACTTTC. Amino acids: CASSLRGGRFVGANVLTF. Based on the CDR3 plus reference TRBV27 and TRBJ2-6, the full variable domain is EAQVTQNPRYLITVTGKKLTVTCSQNMNHEYMSWYRQDPGLGLRQIYYSMNVEVTDKGDVPEGYKVSRKEKRNFPLILESPSPNQTSLYFCASSLRGGRFVGANVLTFGAGSRLTVL.

The rearrangement uses TRBV7-2 and TRBJ2-5; tentative D call: TRBD2 (5 bases). CDR3 size: 15 residues. The germline V gene has CDR1 SGHTA and CDR2 FQGNSA. Trimming removed 2 bases at V and 5 bases at J, with 15 bases between. The CDR3 DNA is TGTGCCAGCAGCTTAACTTCAGCGGAAGCGGAGACCCAGTACTTC. Its translation: CASSLTSAEAETQYF. Filled out from reference TRBV7-2 and TRBJ2-5, the complete variable domain reads GAGVSQSPSNKVTEKGKDVELRCDPISGHTALYWYRQSLGQGLEFLIYFQGNSAPDKSGLPSDRFSAERTGGSVSTLTIQRTQQEDSAVYLCASSLTSAEAETQYFGPGTRLLVL.

This clone was seen a single time. The V call is TRBV28, the J call TRBJ2-7, with 8 bases matching TRBD1. There are 14 residues in the CDR3. Germline assignment: CDR1 MDHEN and CDR2 SYDVKM. The J segment lost 5 bases and the V segment lost 3 bases, leaving 6 bases of the junction unmatched. The CDR3 DNA follows: TGTGCCAGCAGTTTCATACAGGGGGTGAACGAGCAGTACTTC. This codes for CASSFIQGVNEQYF.

The chain uses TRBV27 and TRBJ1-2; D uncertain. Germline CDR1 reads MNHEY; CDR2 reads SMNVEV (reference sequence). Trimming removed 10 bases at V and 7 bases at J, with 16 bases between. CDR3 size: 12 residues. CDR3 amino acids: CATFPPRCGYTF. The CDR3 DNA reads TGTGCCACCTTCCCCCCCAGGTGTGGCTACACCTTC.

Turning to this clone: This sample also contains other DNA sequences that code for the same CDR3. J is TRBJ2-5 and V is TRBV15, with D hard to call. The CDR3 is 12 amino acids. Germline V gene sequence: CDR1 LNHNV, CDR2 YYDKDF (reference sequence). The V end was cut by 1 base, the J end by 1 base, with 1 base between. As DNA, the CDR3 is TGTGCCACCAGCAGAGGCCAAGAGACCCAGTACTTC. Translated, it gives CATSRGQETQYF.

The chain has TRBV5-1 and TRBJ2-3; weak D call: TRBD1 (6 bases). Trimming shortened V by 4 bases and J by 0 bases, and 12 bases separated the two germline ends. Germline CDR1 reads SGHRS; CDR2 reads YFSETQ. The length of the CDR3 is 15 residues. CDR3 loop: CASSGGQDSTDTQYF. The CDR3 nucleotides read TGCGCCAGCAGCGGGGGCCAAGACAGCACAGATACGCAGTATTTT.

V gene TRBV6-1 combines with J gene TRBJ1-1, with TRBD1 matching over 7 bases. Germline CDR1 is MNHNS and CDR2 is SASEGT. CDR3 size: 13 residues. J was trimmed by 4 bases and V by 5 bases; bases with no gene match: 4. The CDR3, as DNA: TGTGCCAGCAGTAGACAGGGTCGCACTGAAGCTTTCTTT. Its protein is CASSRQGRTEAFF.

The rearrangement joins TRBV19 to TRBJ2-7; TRBD2 agrees at 11 bases. The V segment lost 3 bases and the J segment 2 bases; nucleotides outside the gene matches: 9. The CDR3 consists of 17 residues. Germline V gives CDR1 LNHDA, CDR2 SQIVND (reference sequence). The CDR3 here is CASSMGTSGILPYEQYF. The DNA of the CDR3 is TGTGCCAGTAGTATGGGGACTAGCGGAATACTTCCCTACGAGCAGTACTTC.

This chain's CDR3 is CASGQGAYNEQFF. The CDR3, as DNA: TGTGCCAGCGGACAGGGGGCCTACAATGAGCAGTTCTTC. The V gene is TRBV28, the J gene TRBJ2-1, with 10 bases lining up with TRBD1. CDR3 length: 13 residues. The V and J ends lost 8 bases and 2 bases, in that order; junction bases with no gene match: 0. Germline V gene data show CDR1 as MDHEN and CDR2 as SYDVKM.

V is TRBV18 and J is TRBJ2-7, with 9 bases aligning to TRBD1. The junction had 15 bases not matched to a gene; V was cut back by 4 bases and J by 5 bases. The CDR3 spans 17 residues. CDR1 KGHSH and CDR2 LQKENI come from the germline V gene. The CDR3 DNA follows: TGTGCCAGCTCACTACTAAGTGCCGGGACAGGGTCTGACGAGCAGTACTTC. As protein: CASSLLSAGTGSDEQYF.

This clone was seen just once. The chain employs TRBV2 and TRBJ1-1; D remains ambiguous. Per germline, CDR1 SNHLY and CDR2 FYNNEI. The CDR3 contains 14 residues. V lost 4 bases and J 5 bases, leaving 14 bases between the germline ends. CDR3 DNA sequence: TGTGCCAGCAGTGGCCGGTTCGAACAAACTGAAGCTTTCTTT. Translation gives CASSGRFEQTEAFF.

This chain uses TRBV9 with TRBJ1-1; 7 bases fit TRBD1. V shed 2 bases, J shed 6 bases, and the junction held 10 bases outside the gene matches. CDR1 and CDR2 (germline): SGDLS, YYNGEE. This CDR3 is built from 15 residues. In DNA form, the CDR3 reads TGTGCCAGCAGCGTTACAGGGGATCGGTCCGCTGAAGCTTTCTTT. Translated: CASSVTGDRSAEAFF.